These 21 T cell receptor beta chains originate from one sample sequenced in a study of early T cells in non-severe SARS-CoV-2 infection. A single record per CDR3 protein comes from TCRdb applying MiXCR to the 5' RACE reads. The profile shows 90,000 or so distinct CDR3 sequences, about 15% of them singletons. The sample consisted of whole blood. Every receptor here comes from an adult who was a healthcare worker with PCR-confirmed SARS-CoV-2 infection or an uninfected control (not recorded which).

This clonotype has a count of ten or more. V is TRBV20-1 and J is TRBJ2-3; D unresolved. The CDR3 is 15 amino acids. Germline-derived CDR1 and CDR2 are DFQATT and SNEGSKA (reference sequence). V was trimmed by 0 bases and J by 10 bases, leaving 20 bases between them. CDR3 protein: CSARDTKVVPSSQYF. The CDR3 DNA is TGCAGTGCTAGAGATACCAAGGTTGTCCCTTCATCGCAGTATTTT.

This clonotype was found once. V gene TRBV20-1 combines with J gene TRBJ1-1, with a possible D match to TRBD1 (5 bases). With 4 bases removed from V and 0 bases from J, the gap between germline ends came to 15 bases. Germline V lookup: CDR1 DFQATT, CDR2 SNEGSKA (reference sequence). There are 15 residues in the CDR3. The CDR3 DNA reads TGCAGTGCTACATCAATGGGACGGATGAACACTGAAGCTTTCTTT. This encodes CSATSMGRMNTEAFF.

This clonotype was counted between two and nine times. One end of the junction varies from germline; a read error may be responsible. The chain employs TRBV6-4 and TRBJ2-3; TRBD2 might be the D (6 bases). This CDR3 region has 15 residues. CDR1 MRHNA and CDR2 SNTAGT come from the germline V gene. CDR3 nucleotide sequence: TGTGCCAGCAGTGAATTGGCGGGGAGCACAGATATGCAGTATTTT. As protein: CASSELAGSTDMQYF.

This clonotype was seen ten or more times. The genes are TRBV7-2 and TRBJ2-1; D uncertain. Germline V gene sequence: CDR1 SGHTA, CDR2 FQGNSA. V lost 5 bases and J 0 bases, leaving 11 bases between the germline ends. The CDR3 runs 15 residues. CDR3 amino acids: CASSRQRSSYNEQFF. CDR3 nucleotide sequence: TGTGCCAGCAGCCGCCAGCGATCCTCCTACAATGAGCAGTTCTTC.

The chain links TRBV10-2 to TRBJ1-5, with TRBD1 as a possible D gene (6 bases). V was clipped by 8 bases and J by 7 bases, with 12 bases between them. From germline, CDR1 is WSHSY and CDR2 SAAADI. There are 12 residues in the CDR3. The CDR3 nucleotides read TGCGCCAGCGCGGGGGCTCGGCAGCCCCAGCATTTT. It specifies CASAGARQPQHF.

This clonotype showed up just a few times. The genes are TRBV9 and TRBJ2-3; 12 positions agree with TRBD2. The CDR3 extends over 17 amino acids. Trimming cost V 4 bases and J 2 bases; bases outside gene matches: 8. Germline V CDR1 and CDR2: SGDLS, YYNGEE. CDR3 amino acids: CASSPWTSGAYTDTQYF. CDR3 nucleotide sequence: TGTGCCAGCAGCCCATGGACTAGCGGGGCCTACACAGATACGCAGTATTTT.

The chain links TRBV12-3 or TRBV12-4 to TRBJ1-1; D is undetermined. The CDR3 extends over 14 amino acids. The V and J ends lost 0 bases and 3 bases respectively, with 8 bases between them. The CDR3 spells CASSLAQSHTEAFF. CDR3 bases: TGTGCCAGCAGTTTAGCGCAGAGTCACACTGAAGCTTTCTTT.

The gene calls are TRBV4-3 and TRBJ1-6; D perhaps matches TRBD1 (6 bases). V was cut by 0 bases and J by 8 bases, with 17 bases left in between. The CDR3 covers 17 residues. Germline values: CDR1 LGHNA, CDR2 YSLEER. The CDR3 here is CASSQDSPGTSHSPLHF. The CDR3 DNA reads TGCGCCAGCAGCCAAGATTCGCCGGGGACAAGCCATTCACCCCTCCACTTT.

V is TRBV5-1 and J is TRBJ2-7, with TRBD1 matching over 9 bases. Per the germline V gene, CDR1 is SGHRS and CDR2 is YFSETQ. Unmatched junction bases numbered 5, after V lost 2 bases and J lost 2 bases. The CDR3 length is 15 residues. For the CDR3, the DNA is TGCGCCAGCAGCTTACCGGGACAGGGAACCTACGAGCAGTACTTC. It codes for CASSLPGQGTYEQYF.

This clonotype was found many times. This rearrangement joins TRBV4-3 to TRBJ2-3, with 10 bases matching TRBD2. CDR1 is LGHNA and CDR2 is YSLEER in the germline V gene. The CDR3 spans 15 residues. The V segment lost 2 bases and the J segment 9 bases; nucleotides outside the gene matches: 8. The DNA of the CDR3 is TGCGCCAGCAGCCAACGGCTAGCGGGAGAGGGGACGCAGTATTTT. It codes for CASSQRLAGEGTQYF.

This clonotype was observed at least ten times. V is TRBV28 and J is TRBJ1-2; 8 nucleotides line up with TRBD1. The junction had 6 bases not matched to a gene; V was cut back by 6 bases and J by 3 bases. Germline CDR1 and CDR2: MDHEN and SYDVKM. The CDR3 totals 14 residues. DNA of the CDR3: TGTGCCAGCAGCCAGGGGGCGAGGGACTATGGCTACACCTTC. Protein product: CASSQGARDYGYTF.

The chain is built from TRBV29-1 and TRBJ1-4, with a possible D match to TRBD1 (6 bases). V was pared by 4 bases and J by 3 bases, with 12 bases between. CDR3 length: 14 residues. CDR1 and CDR2 (germline): SQVTM, ANQGSEA. CDR3 nucleotides: TGCAGCGTTGGGCAGGGGAACGCTAATGAAAAACTGTTTTTT. This translates into CSVGQGNANEKLFF.

The rearrangement links TRBV27 to TRBJ2-7; 7 nucleotides align to TRBD2. The germline V gene encodes CDR1 MNHEY and CDR2 SMNVEV (reference sequence). The CDR3 length is 14 residues. The junction had 11 bases not matched to a gene; V was cut back by 0 bases and J by 12 bases. The DNA of the CDR3 is TGTGCCAGCAGTTTATCCCCCCTAGCGGCCTGGCGGTACTTC. The encoded protein is CASSLSPLAAWRYF.

The table lists this clonotype with a few counts. The chain links TRBV10-1 to TRBJ1-1; D not resolved. Germline V gene sequence: CDR1 WNHNN, CDR2 SYGVQD (reference sequence). The CDR3 length is 14 residues. Trimming left V 0 bases short and J 11 bases short, with 16 bases between. The CDR3 spells CASSESRGSRKAFF. The CDR3 DNA is TGCGCCAGCAGTGAGTCGAGAGGGTCCCGGAAGGCTTTCTTT.

The table lists this clonotype with a few counts. Sequence at one end of the junction differs from germline and may be a read error. The rearrangement uses TRBV6-5 and TRBJ2-3; 10 bases are shared with TRBD2. Germline CDR1 reads MNHEY; CDR2 reads SVGAGI. The CDR3 consists of 17 residues. CDR3 in amino acids: CASSYSFLAGVADTQYF. DNA for the CDR3: TGTGCCAGCAGCTACTCGTTTCTAGCGGGAGTAGCGGATACGCAGTATTTT.

Many counts were recorded for this clonotype. A junction boundary mismatches the germline segment, possibly from a read error. V gene TRBV12-3 or TRBV12-4 combines with J gene TRBJ2-5, with a possible D match to TRBD1 (6 bases). CDR3 length: 13 amino acids. For the CDR3, the DNA is TGTGCCAGCAGTTCTAGGGGACAAGGGACCCAGTACTTC. Translated: CASSSRGQGTQYF.

Only a few counts were recorded for this clonotype. The chain combines TRBV5-6 with TRBJ2-1, with D unresolved. This CDR3 region has 15 residues. Germline values: CDR1 SGHDT, CDR2 YYEEEE. With 3 bases removed from V and 0 bases from J, the gap between germline ends came to 10 bases. CDR3 sequence (DNA): TGTGCCAGCAGCTCGGGCACGAGCTCCTACAATGAGCAGTTCTTC. Translating it yields CASSSGTSSYNEQFF.

This clonotype was picked up a small number of times. This chain connects TRBV28 to TRBJ1-2; D remains ambiguous. The CDR3 is 14 amino acids. Trimming took off 7 bases at V and 5 bases at J, with 17 bases between the two ends. Germline loops: CDR1 MDHEN, CDR2 SYDVKM. In DNA, the CDR3 is TGTGCCAGCACCCAGAACCCCACTACGTATGGCTACACCTTC. It specifies CASTQNPTTYGYTF.

This clonotype was counted between two and nine times. The rearrangement joins TRBV3-1 to TRBJ2-7, with 11 nucleotides matching TRBD1. The CDR3 sequence is 15 residues long. The V gene end was trimmed by 3 bases and the J gene end by 5 bases; junction bases not matched to a gene: 6. Germline assignment: CDR1 LGHDT and CDR2 YNNKEL (reference sequence). The DNA of the CDR3 is TGTGCCAGCAGCCAGACGGGACAGGGGGTGAACGAGCAGTACTTC. Translated: CASSQTGQGVNEQYF.

This CDR3 reads CASSLVFLDEQFF. In nucleotides, the CDR3 is TGTGCCAGCAGCTTAGTATTTTTAGATGAGCAGTTCTTC. This rearrangement joins TRBV7-9 to TRBJ2-1; no clear D gene. The CDR3 runs to 13 residues. V was clipped by 1 base and J by 8 bases, with 9 bases between them. Germline V CDR1 and CDR2: SEHNR, FQNEAQ (reference sequence).

There are many counts of this clonotype. This chain connects TRBV7-8 to TRBJ2-1; D remains unclear. This CDR3 is 13 amino acids long. Trimming left V 3 bases short and J 6 bases short, with 9 bases between. Germline V gene sequence: CDR1 SGHVS, CDR2 FQNEAQ. The CDR3 sequence is CASSLRWVNEQFF. The CDR3 bases are TGTGCCAGCAGCTTGCGTTGGGTCAATGAGCAGTTCTTC.